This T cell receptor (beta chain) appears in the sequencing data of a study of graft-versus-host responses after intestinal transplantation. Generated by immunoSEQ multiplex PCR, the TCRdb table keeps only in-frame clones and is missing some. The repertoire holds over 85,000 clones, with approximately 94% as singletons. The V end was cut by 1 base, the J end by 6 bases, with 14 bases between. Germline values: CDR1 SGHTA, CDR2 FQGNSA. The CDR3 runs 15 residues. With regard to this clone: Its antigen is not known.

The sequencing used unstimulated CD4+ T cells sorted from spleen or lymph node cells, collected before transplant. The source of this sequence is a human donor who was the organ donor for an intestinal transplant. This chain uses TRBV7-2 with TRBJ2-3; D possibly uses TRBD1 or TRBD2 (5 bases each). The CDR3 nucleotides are TGTGCCAGCAGCTTAGGGGGGAGAGGAGTTGATACGCAGTATTTT. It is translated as CASSLGGRGVDTQYF.